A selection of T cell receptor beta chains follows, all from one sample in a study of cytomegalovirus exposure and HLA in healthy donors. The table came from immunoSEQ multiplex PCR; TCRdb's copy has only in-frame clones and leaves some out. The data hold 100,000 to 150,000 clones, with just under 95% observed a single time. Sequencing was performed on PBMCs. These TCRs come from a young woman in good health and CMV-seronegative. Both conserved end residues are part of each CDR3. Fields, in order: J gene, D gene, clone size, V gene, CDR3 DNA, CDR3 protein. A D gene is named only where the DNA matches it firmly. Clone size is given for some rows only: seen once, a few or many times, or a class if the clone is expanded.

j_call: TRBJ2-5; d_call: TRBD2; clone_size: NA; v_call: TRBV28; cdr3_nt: TGTGCCAGCAGCGGGGGGGCCGCGGAGACCCAGTACTTC; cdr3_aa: CASSGGAAETQYF
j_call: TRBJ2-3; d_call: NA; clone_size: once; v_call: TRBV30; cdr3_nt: TGTGCCTGGAGCCCAGGACACCCGAGCACAGATACGCAGTATTTT; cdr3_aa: CAWSPGHPSTDTQYF
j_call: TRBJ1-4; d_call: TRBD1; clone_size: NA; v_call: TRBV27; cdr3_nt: TGTGCCAGCAGTTCAGCCGGGACAGGAAATGAAAAACTGTTTTTT; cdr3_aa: CASSSAGTGNEKLFF
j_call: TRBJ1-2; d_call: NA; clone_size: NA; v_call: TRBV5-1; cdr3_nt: TGCGCCAGCAGCCCCTCGGGGGGCGGCTATGGCTACACCTTC; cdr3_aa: CASSPSGGGYGYTF
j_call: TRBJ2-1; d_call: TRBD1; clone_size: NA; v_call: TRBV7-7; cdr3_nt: TGTGCCAGCAGCTTAGACAGGGGTCATGAGCAGTTCTTC; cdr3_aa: CASSLDRGHEQFF
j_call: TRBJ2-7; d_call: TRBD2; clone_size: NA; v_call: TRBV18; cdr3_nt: TGTGCCAGCTCTCCGGGACTAGCGGGAGGTTACGAGCAGTACTTC; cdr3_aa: CASSPGLAGGYEQYF
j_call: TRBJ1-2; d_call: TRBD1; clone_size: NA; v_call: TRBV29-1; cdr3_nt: TGCAGCGTTGAAAAAGGACAGGGGGCAATAGACTATGGCTACACCTTC; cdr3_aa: CSVEKGQGAIDYGYTF
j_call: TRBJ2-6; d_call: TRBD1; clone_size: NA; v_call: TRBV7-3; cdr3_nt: TGTGCCAGCAGCTTACGGACAGGCGACGTCTCTGGGGCCAACGTCCTGACTTTC; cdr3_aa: CASSLRTGDVSGANVLTF
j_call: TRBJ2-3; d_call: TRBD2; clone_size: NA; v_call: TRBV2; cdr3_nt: TGTGCCAGCTCTACTTCTACGGAGCGGGGTAGCACAGATACGCAGTATTTT; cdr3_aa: CASSTSTERGSTDTQYF
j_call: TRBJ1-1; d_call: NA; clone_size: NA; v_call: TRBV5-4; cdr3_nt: TGTGCCAGCAGCAGAGCTTACCACTCGAACACTGAAGCTTTCTTT; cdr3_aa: CASSRAYHSNTEAFF
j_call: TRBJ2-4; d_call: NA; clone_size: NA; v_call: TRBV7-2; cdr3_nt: TGTGCCAGCAGCTTAGACAGATTAGCCAAAAACATTCAGTACTTC; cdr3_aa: CASSLDRLAKNIQYF
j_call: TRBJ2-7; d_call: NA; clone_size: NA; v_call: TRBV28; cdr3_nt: TGTGCCAGCTCTTCCTACTACGAGCAGTACTTC; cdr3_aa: CASSSYYEQYF
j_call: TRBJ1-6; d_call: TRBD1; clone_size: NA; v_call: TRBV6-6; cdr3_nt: TGTGCCAGCAGGTACAGGGGAGGAGGAAATTCACCCCTCCACTTT; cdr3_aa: CASRYRGGGNSPLHF
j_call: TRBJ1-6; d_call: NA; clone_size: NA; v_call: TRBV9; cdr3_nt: TGTGCCAGCAGCGTAGGGCGGAGCTCCTATAATTCACCCCTCCACTTT; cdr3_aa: CASSVGRSSYNSPLHF
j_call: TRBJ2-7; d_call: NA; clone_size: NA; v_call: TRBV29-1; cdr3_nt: TGCAGTGTAAGGTGGGAGCCCTACGAGCAGTACTTC; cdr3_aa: CSVRWEPYEQYF
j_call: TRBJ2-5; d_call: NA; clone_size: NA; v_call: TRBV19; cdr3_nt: TGTGCCTGTCGAGGGTCTCAAGAGACCCAGTACTTC; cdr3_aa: CACRGSQETQYF
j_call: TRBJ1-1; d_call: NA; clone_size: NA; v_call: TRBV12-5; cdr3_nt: TGTGCTAGTGGTAAGGGTTATAGGGGAGAAGCTTTCTTT; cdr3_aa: CASGKGYRGEAFF
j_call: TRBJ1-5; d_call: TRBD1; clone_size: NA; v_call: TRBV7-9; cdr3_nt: TGTGCCAGCAGCCGGGACAGGGGAAGCAATCAGCCCCAGCATTTT; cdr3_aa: CASSRDRGSNQPQHF
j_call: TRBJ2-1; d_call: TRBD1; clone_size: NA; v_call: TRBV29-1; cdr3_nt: TGCAGCGTTGTTAACAGGGGCCCCTACAATGAGCAGTTCTTC; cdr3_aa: CSVVNRGPYNEQFF
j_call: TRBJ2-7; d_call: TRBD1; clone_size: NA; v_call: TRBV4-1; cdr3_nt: TGCGCCAGCAGCCAAGATGACGCGGCCCGGACAGGGATCTACAACGAGCAGTACTTC; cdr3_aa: CASSQDDAARTGIYNEQYF
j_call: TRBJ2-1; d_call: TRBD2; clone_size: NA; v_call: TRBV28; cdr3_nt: TGTGCCAGCAGTTTATTCCCTAGCGGGGCCTACAATGAGCAGTTCTTC; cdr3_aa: CASSLFPSGAYNEQFF
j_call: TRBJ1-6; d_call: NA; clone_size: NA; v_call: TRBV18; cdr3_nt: TGTGCCAGCTCACCACTCGATTACGGGTCACCCCTCCACTTT; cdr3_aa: CASSPLDYGSPLHF
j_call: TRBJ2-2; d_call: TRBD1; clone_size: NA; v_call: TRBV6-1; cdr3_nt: TGTGCCAGCATTTCACAGGGGGCTTCCGCCGGGGAGCTGTTTTTT; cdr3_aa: CASISQGASAGELFF
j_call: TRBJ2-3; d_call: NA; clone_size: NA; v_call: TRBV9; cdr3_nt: TGTGCCAGCAGCGCCGGGGGGCTCACAGATACGCAGTATTTT; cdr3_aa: CASSAGGLTDTQYF
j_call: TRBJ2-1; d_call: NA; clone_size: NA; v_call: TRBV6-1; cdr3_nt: TGTGCCAGCAGTGAATTTGGGGGGAGCTCCTACAATGAGCAGTTCTTC; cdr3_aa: CASSEFGGSSYNEQFF
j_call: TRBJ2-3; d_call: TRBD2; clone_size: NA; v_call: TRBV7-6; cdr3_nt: TGTGCCAGCAGCTTAGGGTTTCTAGCGGAGTCAGTAAACACAGATACGCAGTATTTT; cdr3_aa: CASSLGFLAESVNTDTQYF
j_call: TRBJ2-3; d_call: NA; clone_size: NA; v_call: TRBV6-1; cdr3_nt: TGTGCCGTTCGGAGGATTGTTAAGGCGGATACGCAGTATTTT; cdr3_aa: CAVRRIVKADTQYF
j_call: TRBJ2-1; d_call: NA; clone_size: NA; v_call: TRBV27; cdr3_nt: TGTGCCAGCTGGGCTCGGAGGAATGAGCAGTTCTTC; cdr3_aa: CASWARRNEQFF
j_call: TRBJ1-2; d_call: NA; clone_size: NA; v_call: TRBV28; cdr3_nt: TGTGCCAGCACTAAGGGGCGGTATGGCTACACCTTC; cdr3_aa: CASTKGRYGYTF
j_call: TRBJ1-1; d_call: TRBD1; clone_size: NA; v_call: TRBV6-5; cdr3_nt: TGTGCCAGCAGTGGTGGGACAGGGGTCCCTGAAGCTTTCTTT; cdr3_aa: CASSGGTGVPEAFF
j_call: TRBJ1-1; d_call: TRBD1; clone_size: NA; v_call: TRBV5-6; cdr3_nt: TGTGCCAGCAGCGTCGGGACAGAGCGTGAAGCTTTCTTT; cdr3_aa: CASSVGTEREAFF
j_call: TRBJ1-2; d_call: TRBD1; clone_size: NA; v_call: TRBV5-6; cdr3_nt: TGTGCCAGCAGCTTGGCCGGACAGGTAGGGGGCCAGTATGGCTACACCTTC; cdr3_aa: CASSLAGQVGGQYGYTF
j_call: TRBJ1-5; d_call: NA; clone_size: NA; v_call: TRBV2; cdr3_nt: TGTGCCAGCAGCCCAGGACAGATAAATCAGCCCCAGCATTTT; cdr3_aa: CASSPGQINQPQHF
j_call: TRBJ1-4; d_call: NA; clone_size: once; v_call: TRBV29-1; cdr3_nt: TGCAGCGTTAGCGGGAGGCTGAATGAAAAACTGTTTTTT; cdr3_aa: CSVSGRLNEKLFF
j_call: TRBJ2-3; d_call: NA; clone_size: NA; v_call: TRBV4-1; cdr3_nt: TGCGCCAGCAGCCAAGTGCAGACTAGCACAGATACGCAGTATTTT; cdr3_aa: CASSQVQTSTDTQYF
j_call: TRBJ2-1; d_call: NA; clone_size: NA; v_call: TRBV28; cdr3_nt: TGTGCCAGCAGTCTGACTGGCGGGGATTACAATGAGCAGTTCTTC; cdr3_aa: CASSLTGGDYNEQFF
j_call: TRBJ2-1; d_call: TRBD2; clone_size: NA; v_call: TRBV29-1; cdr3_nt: TGCAGCGTTGTAGCGGGGGGTTTCAATGAGCAGTTCTTC; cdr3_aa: CSVVAGGFNEQFF
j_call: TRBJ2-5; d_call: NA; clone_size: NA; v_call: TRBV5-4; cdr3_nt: TGTGCCAGCAGCTTGGAGGGACATAACCAAGAGACCCAGTACTTC; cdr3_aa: CASSLEGHNQETQYF
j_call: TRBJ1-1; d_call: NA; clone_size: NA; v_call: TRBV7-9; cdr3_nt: TGTGCCAGCAGCCGACCAGGGGTTAGCACTGAAGCTTTCTTT; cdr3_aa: CASSRPGVSTEAFF
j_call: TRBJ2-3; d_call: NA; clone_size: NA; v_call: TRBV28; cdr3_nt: TGTGCCAGCAAGTGGGGGCCCGGAGATACGCAGTATTTT; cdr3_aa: CASKWGPGDTQYF
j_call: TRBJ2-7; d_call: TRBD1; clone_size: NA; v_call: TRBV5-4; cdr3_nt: TGTGCCAGCAGCTCTACGACAGGGACCTTCCTAAGCTCCTACGAGCAGTACTTC; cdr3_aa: CASSSTTGTFLSSYEQYF
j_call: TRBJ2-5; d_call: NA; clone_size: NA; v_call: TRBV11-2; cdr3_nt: TGTGCCAGCAGCGCACGTAGGGACTTCCGGGGAGAGACCCAGTACTTC; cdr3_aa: CASSARRDFRGETQYF
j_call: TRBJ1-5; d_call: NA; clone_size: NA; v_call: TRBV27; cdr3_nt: TGTGCCAGCAGTTTTTGGGCGCCGGGATCGAGCCATAGCAATCAGCCCCAGCATTTT; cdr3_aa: CASSFWAPGSSHSNQPQHF
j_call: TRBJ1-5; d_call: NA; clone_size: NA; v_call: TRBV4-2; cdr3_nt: TGTGCCAGCAGCCAAGAAGGCCCCGGCGGCCAGCCCCAGCATTTT; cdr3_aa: CASSQEGPGGQPQHF
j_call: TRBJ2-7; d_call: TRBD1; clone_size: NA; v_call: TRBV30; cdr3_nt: TGTGCCTGGAACAGGGGACCCTACGAGCAGTACTTC; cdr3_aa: CAWNRGPYEQYF
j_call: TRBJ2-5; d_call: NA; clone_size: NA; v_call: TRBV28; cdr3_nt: TGTGCCAGCACCAACCAAGAGACCCAGTACTTC; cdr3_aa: CASTNQETQYF
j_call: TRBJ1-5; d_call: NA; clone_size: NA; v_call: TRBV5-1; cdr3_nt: TGCGCCAGCAGCTTGCCGGGGGTGGGTCAGCCCCAGCATTTT; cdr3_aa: CASSLPGVGQPQHF
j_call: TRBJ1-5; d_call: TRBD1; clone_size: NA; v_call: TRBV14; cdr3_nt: TGTGCCAGCAGCCCGACAGGGGAGCCTGGGCCCCAGCATTTT; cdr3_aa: CASSPTGEPGPQHF
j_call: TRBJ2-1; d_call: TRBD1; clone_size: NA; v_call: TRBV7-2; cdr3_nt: TGTGCCAGCAGCTTAGAAGGACAGGAGAACAATGAGCAGTTCTTC; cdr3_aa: CASSLEGQENNEQFF
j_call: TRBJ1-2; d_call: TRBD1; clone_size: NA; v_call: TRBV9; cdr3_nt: TGTGCCAGCAGCGTAGCGGGACAGGGGGCTTTAGGCTACACCTTC; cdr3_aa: CASSVAGQGALGYTF
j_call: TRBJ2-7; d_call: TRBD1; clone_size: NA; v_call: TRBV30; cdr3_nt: TGTGCCTGGAGTCGGGGAACAGGGGGCAACTACGAGCAGTACTTC; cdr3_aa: CAWSRGTGGNYEQYF
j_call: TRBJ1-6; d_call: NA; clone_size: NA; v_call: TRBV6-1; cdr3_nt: TGTGCCAGCAGTGTAGGCCCCACTACCAATTCACCCCTCCACTTT; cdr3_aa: CASSVGPTTNSPLHF
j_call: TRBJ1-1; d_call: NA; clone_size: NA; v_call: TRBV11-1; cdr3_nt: TGTGCCAGCAGCTTAGGTGTGGGCGCCCAAGCTTTCTTT; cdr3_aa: CASSLGVGAQAFF
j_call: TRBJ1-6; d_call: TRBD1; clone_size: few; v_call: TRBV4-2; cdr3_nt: TGTGCCAGCAGTCCAAGCGGTTCTTCCGGGACAGTTAATTCACCCCTCCACTTT; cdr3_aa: CASSPSGSSGTVNSPLHF
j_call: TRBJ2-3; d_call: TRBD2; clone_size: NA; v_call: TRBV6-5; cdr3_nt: TGTGCCAGCAGTAAGGCGGGAGCTAGCACAGATACGCAGTATTTT; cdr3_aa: CASSKAGASTDTQYF